The entry below gives a single T cell receptor (beta chain) sequence along with its context. The data were produced by immunoSEQ multiplex PCR, yet TCRdb's version contains in-frame clones alone and is incomplete. The sample has fewer than 300,000 clones, approximately 90% seen once. This sample was included in a study of blood T cell repertoires in COVID-19. The wider study: Whether acute or convalescent, the COVID-19 samples came from the United States, Italy and Spain. T cells, B-cell-depleted T cells, or PBMCs supplied cDNA or gDNA.

With 5 bases removed from V and 1 base from J, the gap between germline ends came to 8 bases. Germline loops: CDR1 LNHDA, CDR2 SQIVND (reference sequence). The CDR3 totals 14 residues. The sequence came from a young man with acute or convalescent COVID-19. The rearrangement uses TRBV19 and TRBJ2-2, with a possible D match to TRBD1 (6 bases). Sequenced: peripheral blood. CDR3 sequence (DNA): TGTGCCAGTAGTCCGACAGGGAACACCGGGGAGCTGTTTTTT. This encodes CASSPTGNTGELFF.